This entry lists 8 T cell receptor beta chains sequenced from one sample in a study of cytomegalovirus exposure and HLA in healthy donors. The protocol was immunoSEQ multiplex PCR, while the TCRdb copy is restricted to in-frame clones and leaves out a portion. The profile shows about 110,000 clones, approximately 85% of them singletons. The sample comprised PBMCs. The receptors shown here come from a young woman in good health and CMV-seronegative.

V and J are TRBV6-6 and TRBJ2-7; 8 bases match TRBD1. Germline values: CDR1 MNHNY, CDR2 SVGAGI (reference sequence). Trimming took 5 bases from V and 3 from J; bases not matched to a gene: 9. The CDR3 has 15 residues. In DNA, the CDR3 is TGTGCCAGCAGTACAGGACAGGGATTGGGCTACGAGCAGTACTTC. It specifies CASSTGQGLGYEQYF.

This rearrangement joins TRBV6-6 to TRBJ1-1; tentatively, D is TRBD1 (5 bases). Germline values: CDR1 MNHNY, CDR2 SVGAGI (reference sequence). Trimming took 0 bases from V and 5 from J, leaving 10 bases between them. The CDR3 contains 14 residues. The CDR3: CASSYSTGGTEAFF. The CDR3 region has the DNA TGTGCCAGCAGTTACTCGACGGGGGGGACTGAAGCTTTCTTT.

The rearrangement links TRBV7-9 to TRBJ1-2; D is possibly TRBD1 (5 bases). Germline V gene data show CDR1 as SEHNR and CDR2 as FQNEAQ (reference sequence). The CDR3 consists of 14 residues. V was cut by 5 bases and J by 4 bases, with 14 bases left in between. CDR3 sequence: CASSGPTAPYGYTF. CDR3 sequence (DNA): TGTGCCAGCAGCGGACCGACAGCTCCCTATGGCTACACCTTC.

V gene TRBV29-1 combines with J gene TRBJ2-5; 8 bases are shared with TRBD2. Trimming cost V 7 bases and J 4 bases; bases outside gene matches: 8. The CDR3 covers 13 residues. Germline lookup yields CDR1 SQVTM and CDR2 ANQGSEA. Written as DNA, the CDR3 is TGCAGCGCCGCCGAGACTAGCGCAGAGACCCAGTACTTC. Its protein is CSAAETSAETQYF.

The gene calls are TRBV4-1 and TRBJ2-7, with TRBD1 as a possible D gene (6 bases). Germline V gives CDR1 MGHRA, CDR2 YSYEKL. V dropped 4 bases and J dropped 0 bases, with 13 bases sitting between them. CDR3 length: 15 residues. For the CDR3, the DNA is TGCGCCAGCAGCCCACAAGACAGGAGCTCCTACGAGCAGTACTTC. Translating it yields CASSPQDRSSYEQYF.

This chain joins TRBV11-3 and TRBJ1-1; D is perhaps TRBD1 (6 bases). V lost 2 bases, J lost 2 bases, and 12 bases lay in between. Germline V gene lookup returns CDR1 SGHNT and CDR2 YENEEA. The CDR3 has 15 residues. The CDR3 region is CASSLCGGLNTEAFF. DNA for the CDR3: TGTGCCAGCAGCTTATGCGGGGGGCTAAACACTGAAGCTTTCTTT.

This chain connects TRBV6-7 to TRBJ1-5; tentatively, D is TRBD1 (6 bases). TRBV6-7 carries the ORF label, with uncertain function. The V end was cut by 2 bases, the J end by 0 bases, with 14 bases between. CDR3 length: 17 residues. The CDR3 loop reads CASSYINRVGSNQPQHF. The CDR3 DNA is TGTGCCAGCAGTTACATTAACAGGGTCGGTAGCAATCAGCCCCAGCATTTT.

In DNA, the CDR3 is TGCGCCAGCAGCTTGGCCCCCAATCCAGGGGCATTGGATAATTCACCCCTCCACTTT. Translated, it gives CASSLAPNPGALDNSPLHF. This rearrangement joins TRBV5-1 to TRBJ1-6, with D possibly being TRBD1 (6 bases). Between the trimmed V and J ends, which lost 0 bases and 5 bases, there was a span of 21 bases. Germline values: CDR1 SGHRS, CDR2 YFSETQ. CDR3 length: 19 residues.